Below, 7 T cell receptor beta chains from the same sample are listed, as sequenced in a study of cytomegalovirus exposure and HLA in healthy donors. Vbeta (60) and Jbeta (13) primers were used in the PCR. Data came from immunoSEQ multiplex PCR; TCRdb stores just in-frame clones and leaves some out. Across just over 150,000 clones, the top ten clones capture about 2% of the sample. The sequenced sample was PBMCs. The origin of the receptors is a man aged 25-45 years in good health and CMV-seronegative.

The genes are TRBV29-1 and TRBJ1-2; D is undetermined. The germline V gene encodes CDR1 SQVTM and CDR2 ANQGSEA. The V end lost 4 bases, the J end lost 2 bases, and 8 bases lay between the germline ends. This CDR3 comprises 12 residues. The CDR3 DNA reads TGCAGCGTTGCGACACACAACTATGGCTACACCTTC. It encodes CSVATHNYGYTF. The entire variable domain, with the rest obtained from reference TRBV29-1 and TRBJ1-2, is as follows: SAVISQKPSRDICQRGTSLTIQCQVDSQVTMMFWYRQQPGQSLTLIATANQGSEATYESGFVIDKFPISRPNLTFSTLTVSNMSPEDSSIYLCSVATHNYGYTFGSGTRLTVV.

The chain joins TRBV6-5 to TRBJ2-5; the D gene is possibly TRBD2 (6 bases). TRBJ2-7 matches the DNA end more closely, so the J call is doubtful. The germline V gene has CDR1 MNHEY and CDR2 SVGAGI. CDR3 size: 15 residues. The DNA of the CDR3 is TGTGCCAGCAGTTACCTACGGGGGAAGGTCAACGAGCAGTACTTC. Protein sequence: CASSYLRGKVNEQYF.

This chain joins TRBV13 and TRBJ2-2; the match to TRBD2 covers 9 bases. The CDR3 consists of 18 residues. The V and J ends lost 0 bases and 7 bases, in that order; junction bases with no gene match: 12. Germline V gene data show CDR1 as PRHDT and CDR2 as FYEKMQ (reference sequence). CDR3 residues: CASSLGWSGRSRGGELFF. The CDR3 DNA reads TGTGCCAGCAGCTTAGGCTGGAGCGGGAGGTCCCGAGGCGGGGAGCTGTTTTTT.

The chain employs TRBV11-2 and TRBJ2-7; D not certain. The V end lost 5 bases, the J end lost 0 bases, and 11 bases lay between the germline ends. Germline V gene lookup returns CDR1 SGHAT and CDR2 FQNNGV. The CDR3 is 14 residues long. In nucleotides, the CDR3 is TGTGCCAGCAGCGTCGAGCCCGACTCCTACGAGCAGTACTTC. Protein: CASSVEPDSYEQYF.

Of note for this clone: One junction end does not reproduce the germline sequence, and a read error may be involved. The sample contains more than one DNA sequence encoding this CDR3. V is TRBV4-3 and J is TRBJ1-1; TRBD1 aligns across 12 bases. CDR1 LGHNA and CDR2 YSLEER come from the germline V gene. The CDR3 totals 18 residues. CDR3 sequence (DNA): TGCGCCAGCAGTCAAGTTTATCTGGGGACAGGGGGCATGACTGAAGCTTTCTTT. Translating gives CASSQVYLGTGGMTEAFF.

This chain connects TRBV6-5 to TRBJ1-2; 8 bases are shared with TRBD1. J was trimmed by 6 bases and V by 6 bases; bases with no gene match: 9. CDR3 length: 14 residues. CDR1 and CDR2 from the germline V gene are MNHEY and SVGAGI. CDR3 in DNA: TGTGCCAGCAGACCGCCCGGGACAGGTGATGGCTACACCTTC. This translates into CASRPPGTGDGYTF.

The chain joins TRBV18 to TRBJ1-1; D is uncertain. The CDR3 covers 14 residues. V dropped 3 bases and J dropped 1 base, with 9 bases sitting between them. CDR1 is KGHSH, CDR2 LQKENI, per germline. The CDR3 coding sequence is TGTGCCAGCTCACCGAGCCAAGCGAACACTGAAGCTTTCTTT. Residues: CASSPSQANTEAFF.